This is a list of T cell receptor beta chains from one sample in a study of T cells in Graves' hyperthyroidism and ophthalmopathy. One entry per CDR3 protein, called by TCRdb with MiXCR from the multiplex PCR reads. The sample lists hundreds of thousands of distinct CDR3 sequences, less than 15% occurring once. Sequenced material: blood. Every receptor here comes from a woman between 18 and 29 years old with Graves' hyperthyroidism. CDR3s include the opening cysteine and the closing phenylalanine or tryptophan.

V gene	CDR3 protein
TRBV10-3	CAISEEGASFFTDTQYF
TRBV6-1	CASKETGYGYTF
TRBV9	CASSVAQNYEQYF
TRBV30	CALVVGSYEQYF
TRBV11-3	CASSRYRVANEQFF
TRBV12-3/TRBV12-4	CASSLLDRGTEAFF
TRBV7-8	CASSLRRAGARETQYF
TRBV7-9	CASSSQGVAKNIQYF
TRBV13	CASSANAGEEQYF
TRBV12-5	CASATDGAGHNEQFF